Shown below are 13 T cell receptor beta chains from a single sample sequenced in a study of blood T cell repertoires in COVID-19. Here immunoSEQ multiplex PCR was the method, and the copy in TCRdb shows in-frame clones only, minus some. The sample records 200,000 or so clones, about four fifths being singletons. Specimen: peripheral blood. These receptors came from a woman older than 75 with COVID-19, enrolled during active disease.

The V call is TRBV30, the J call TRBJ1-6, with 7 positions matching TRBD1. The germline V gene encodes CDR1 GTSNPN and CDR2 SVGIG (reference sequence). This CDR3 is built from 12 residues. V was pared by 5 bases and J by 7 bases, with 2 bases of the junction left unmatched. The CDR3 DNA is TGTGCCTGGGACAGGGCCAATTCACCCCTCCACTTT. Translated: CAWDRANSPLHF.

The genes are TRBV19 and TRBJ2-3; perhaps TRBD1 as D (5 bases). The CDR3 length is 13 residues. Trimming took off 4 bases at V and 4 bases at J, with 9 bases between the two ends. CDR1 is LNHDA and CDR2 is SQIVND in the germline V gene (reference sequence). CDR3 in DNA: TGTGCCAGTAGTACGGCAGGGTCAGATACGCAGTATTTT. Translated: CASSTAGSDTQYF.

For the CDR3, the DNA is TGCGCCAGCAGCCAAGAGCCTCAACTCCACGGTCTGGATGAGCAGTTCTTC. It specifies CASSQEPQLHGLDEQFF. This chain links TRBV4-1 with TRBJ2-1, with unresolved D. The CDR3 has 17 residues. Trimming stripped 0 bases from V and 8 bases from J, with 20 bases between. In germline, CDR1 is MGHRA, CDR2 YSYEKL.

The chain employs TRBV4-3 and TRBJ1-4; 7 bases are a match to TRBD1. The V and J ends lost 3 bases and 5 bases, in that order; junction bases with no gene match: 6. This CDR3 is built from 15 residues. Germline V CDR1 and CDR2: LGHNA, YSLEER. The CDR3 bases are TGCGCCAGCAGCCAGAAACAGGGGCGCAATGAAAAACTGTTTTTT. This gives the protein CASSQKQGRNEKLFF.

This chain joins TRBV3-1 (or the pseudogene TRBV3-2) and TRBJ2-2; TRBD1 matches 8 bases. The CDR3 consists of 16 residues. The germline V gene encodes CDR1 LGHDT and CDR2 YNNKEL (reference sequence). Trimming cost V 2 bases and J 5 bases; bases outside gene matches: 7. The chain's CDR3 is CASSQWARGLTGELFF. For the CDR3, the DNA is TGTGCCAGCAGCCAATGGGCCAGGGGGCTTACCGGGGAGCTGTTTTTT.

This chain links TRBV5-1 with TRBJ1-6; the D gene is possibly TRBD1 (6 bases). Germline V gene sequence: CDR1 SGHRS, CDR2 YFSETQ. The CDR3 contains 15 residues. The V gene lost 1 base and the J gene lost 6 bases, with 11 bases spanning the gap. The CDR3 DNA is TGCGCCAGCAGCTTGTCAGGGGTGACTAATTCACCCCTCCACTTT. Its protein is CASSLSGVTNSPLHF.

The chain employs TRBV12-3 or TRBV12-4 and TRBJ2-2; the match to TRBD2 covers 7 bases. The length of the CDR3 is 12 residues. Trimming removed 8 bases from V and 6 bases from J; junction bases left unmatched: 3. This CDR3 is CASWGGAGELFF. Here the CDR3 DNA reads TGTGCCAGCTGGGGAGGGGCCGGGGAGCTGTTTTTT.

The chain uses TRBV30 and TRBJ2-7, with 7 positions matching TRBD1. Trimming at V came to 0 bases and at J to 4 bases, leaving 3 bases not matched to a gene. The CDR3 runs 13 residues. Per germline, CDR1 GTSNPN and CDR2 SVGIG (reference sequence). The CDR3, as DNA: TGTGCCTGGAGTGTAGGGACAGCTTACGAGCAGTACTTC. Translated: CAWSVGTAYEQYF.

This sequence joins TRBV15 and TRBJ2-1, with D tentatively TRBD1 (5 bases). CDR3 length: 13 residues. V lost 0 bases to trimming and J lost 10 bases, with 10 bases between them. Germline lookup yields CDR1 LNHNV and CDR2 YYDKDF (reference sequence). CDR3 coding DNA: TGTGCCACCAGCAGAGACAGGGAAAGGGAGCAGTTCTTC. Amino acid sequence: CATSRDREREQFF.

CDR3 protein: CASSLTGEGGYTF. The CDR3 DNA reads TGTGCCAGCAGCTTAACAGGGGAAGGGGGCTACACCTTC. The rearrangement uses TRBV11-3 and TRBJ1-2; 7 bases are a match to TRBD1. Per germline, CDR1 SGHNT and CDR2 YENEEA. The CDR3 runs to 13 residues. V dropped 2 bases and J dropped 8; count of bases not matched to a gene: 5.

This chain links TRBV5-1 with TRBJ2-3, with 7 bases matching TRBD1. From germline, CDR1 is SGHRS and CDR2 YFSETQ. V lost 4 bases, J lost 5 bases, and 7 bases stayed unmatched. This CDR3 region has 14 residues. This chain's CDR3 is CASSLTGERDTQYF. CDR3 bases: TGCGCCAGCAGCCTTACAGGGGAAAGAGATACGCAGTATTTT.

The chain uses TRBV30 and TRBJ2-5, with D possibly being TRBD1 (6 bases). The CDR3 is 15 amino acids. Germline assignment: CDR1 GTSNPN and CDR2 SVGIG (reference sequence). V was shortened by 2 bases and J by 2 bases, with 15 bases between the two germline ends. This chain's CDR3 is CAWSKMSGQQETQYF. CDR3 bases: TGTGCCTGGAGTAAAATGTCGGGACAACAAGAGACCCAGTACTTC.

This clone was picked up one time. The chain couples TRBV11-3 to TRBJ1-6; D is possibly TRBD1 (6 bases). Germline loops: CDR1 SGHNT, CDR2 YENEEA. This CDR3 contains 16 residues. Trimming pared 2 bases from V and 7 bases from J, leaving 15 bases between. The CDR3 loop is CASSLRGDRPNSPLHF. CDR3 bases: TGTGCCAGCAGCTTAAGGGGCGACAGGCCAAATTCACCCCTCCACTTT. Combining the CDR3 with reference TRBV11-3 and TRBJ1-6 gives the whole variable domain EAGVVQSPRYKIIEKKQPVAFWCNPISGHNTLYWYLQNLGQGPELLIRYENEEAVDDSQLPKDRFSAERLKGVDSTLKIQPAELGDSAVYLCASSLRGDRPNSPLHFGNGTRLTVT.